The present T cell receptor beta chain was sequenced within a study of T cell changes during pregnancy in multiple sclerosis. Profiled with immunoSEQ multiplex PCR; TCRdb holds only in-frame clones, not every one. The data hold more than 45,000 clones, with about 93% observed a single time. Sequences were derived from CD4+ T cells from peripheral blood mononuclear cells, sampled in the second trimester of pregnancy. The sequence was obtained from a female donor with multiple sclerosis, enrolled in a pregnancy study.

CDR3 loop: CASSVSGGGPRIQYF. CDR3 DNA: TGCGCCAGCAGTGTCAGCGGCGGGGGGCCGCGCATTCAGTACTTC. V is TRBV10-2 and J is TRBJ2-4, with 8 bases matching TRBD2. Germline V lookup: CDR1 WSHSY, CDR2 SAAADI. Unmatched junction bases numbered 11, after V lost 4 bases and J lost 9 bases. The CDR3 consists of 15 residues.